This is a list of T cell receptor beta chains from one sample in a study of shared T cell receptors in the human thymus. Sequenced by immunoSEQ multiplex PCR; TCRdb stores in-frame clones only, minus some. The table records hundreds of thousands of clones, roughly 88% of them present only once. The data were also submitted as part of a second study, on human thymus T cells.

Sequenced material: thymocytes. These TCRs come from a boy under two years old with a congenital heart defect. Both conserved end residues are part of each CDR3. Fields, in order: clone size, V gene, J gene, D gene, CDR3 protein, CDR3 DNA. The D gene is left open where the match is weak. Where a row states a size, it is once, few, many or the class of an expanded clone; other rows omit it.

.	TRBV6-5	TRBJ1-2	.	CASSSSSGPGDYGYTF	TGTGCCAGCAGTTCGTCAAGTGGCCCCGGGGACTATGGCTACACCTTC
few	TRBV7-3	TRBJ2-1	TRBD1	CASSPLRDRDNEQFF	TGTGCCAGCAGCCCACTCCGGGACAGAGACAATGAGCAGTTCTTC
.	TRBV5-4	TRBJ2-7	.	CASASAETYEQYF	TGTGCCAGCGCCTCGGCGGAGACGTACGAGCAGTACTTC
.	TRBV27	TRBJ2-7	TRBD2	CASSLTSGSYEQYF	TGTGCCAGCAGTTTAACTAGCGGATCCTACGAGCAGTACTTC
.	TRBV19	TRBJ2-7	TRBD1	CASAGGQGPHEQYF	TGTGCCAGTGCCGGGGGACAGGGACCCCACGAGCAGTACTTC
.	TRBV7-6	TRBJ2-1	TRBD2	CASSFLSTSGSFNEQFF	TGTGCCAGCAGCTTCCTCTCTACTAGCGGGTCTTTCAATGAGCAGTTCTTC
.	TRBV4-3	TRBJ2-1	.	CASSLERGSLQGEQFF	TGCGCCAGCAGCCTTGAAAGGGGATCCTTACAGGGTGAGCAGTTCTTC
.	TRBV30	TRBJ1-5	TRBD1	CAWRPAGTEDSNQPQHF	TGTGCCTGGAGACCCGCCGGGACAGAGGATAGCAATCAGCCCCAGCATTTT
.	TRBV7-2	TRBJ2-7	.	CASSSAAPRYEQYF	TGTGCCAGCAGCTCAGCCGCCCCCAGGTACGAGCAGTACTTC
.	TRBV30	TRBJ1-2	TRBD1	CAWSPPGGKWGYTF	TGTGCCTGGAGTCCCCCAGGGGGGAAATGGGGCTACACCTTC
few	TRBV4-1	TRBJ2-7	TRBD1	CASSPDRDRGSYEQYF	TGCGCCAGCAGTCCGGACCGGGACAGGGGGTCGTACGAGCAGTACTTC
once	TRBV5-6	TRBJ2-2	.	CASSPRGGGGELFF	TGTGCCAGCAGCCCGAGGGGGGGCGGCGGGGAGCTGTTTTTT
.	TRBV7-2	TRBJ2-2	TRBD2	CASRTGTSGETGELFF	TGTGCCAGCAGGACGGGGACTAGCGGTGAAACCGGGGAGCTGTTTTTT
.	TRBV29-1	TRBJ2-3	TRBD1	CSVDIGTGVRGTQYF	TGCAGCGTTGATATAGGGACAGGGGTCAGAGGGACGCAGTATTTT
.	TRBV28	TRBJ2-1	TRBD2	CASGGESYNEQFF	TGTGCCAGCGGGGGGGAGTCCTACAATGAGCAGTTCTTC
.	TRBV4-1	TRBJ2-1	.	CASSQGQELYNEQFF	TGCGCCAGCAGCCAAGGACAGGAACTCTACAATGAGCAGTTCTTC
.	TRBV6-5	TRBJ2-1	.	CASSHSGTLNNEQFF	TGTGCCAGCAGCCACTCCGGGACACTTAACAATGAGCAGTTCTTC
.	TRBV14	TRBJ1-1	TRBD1	CASSSLDAGGDGGGTEAFF	TGTGCCAGCAGCTCCTTGGACGCAGGGGGCGATGGTGGGGGCACTGAAGCTTTCTTT
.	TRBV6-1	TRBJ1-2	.	CASSEVRHGYTF	TGTGCCAGCAGTGAAGTAAGACACGGCTACACCTTC
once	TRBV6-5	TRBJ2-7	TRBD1	CASSYHPGQSPYEQYF	TGTGCCAGCAGTTACCATCCGGGACAGAGTCCCTACGAGCAGTACTTC
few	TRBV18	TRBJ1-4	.	CASSPPRGSGENEKLFF	TGTGCCAGCTCACCACCGCGGGGGAGTGGGGAGAATGAAAAACTGTTTTTT
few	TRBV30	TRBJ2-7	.	CAWSGRAHEQYF	TGTGCCTGGAGTGGCAGGGCCCACGAGCAGTACTTC
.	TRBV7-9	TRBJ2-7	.	CASSSNLQGYYEQYF	TGTGCCAGCAGCTCAAACTTACAGGGCTACTACGAGCAGTACTTC
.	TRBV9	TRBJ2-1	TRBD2	CASSPPSGADEQFF	TGTGCCAGCAGCCCCCCTAGCGGGGCAGATGAGCAGTTCTTC
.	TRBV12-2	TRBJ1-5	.	CASRLAMAGRCQPQHF	TGTGCAAGTCGCTTAGCGATGGCGGGTAGGTGTCAGCCCCAGCATTTT
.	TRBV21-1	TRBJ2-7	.	CASSKWGRGQTYEQYF	TGTGCCAGCAGCAAATGGGGGCGCGGGCAGACCTACGAGCAGTACTTC
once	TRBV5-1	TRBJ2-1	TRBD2	CASSPEPGLVINEQFF	TGCGCCAGCAGCCCTGAACCGGGACTAGTGATCAATGAGCAGTTCTTC
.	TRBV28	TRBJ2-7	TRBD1	CASRPRQGALYEQYF	TGTGCCAGCAGGCCCAGACAGGGGGCACTCTACGAGCAGTACTTC
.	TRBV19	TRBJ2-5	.	CASSMASGPRETQYF	TGTGCCAGTAGTATGGCGTCTGGTCCTAGGGAGACCCAGTACTTC
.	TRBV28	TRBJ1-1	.	CASSLWGHLLNTEAFF	TGTGCCAGCAGTTTATGGGGGCACTTACTGAACACTGAAGCTTTCTTT
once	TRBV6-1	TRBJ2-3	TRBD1	CASSDKPGQGVLDTQYF	TGTGCCAGCAGTGACAAACCGGGACAGGGGGTTTTAGATACGCAGTATTTT
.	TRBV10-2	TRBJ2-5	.	CARPRGVETQYF	TGCGCCAGGCCCAGGGGGGTTGAGACCCAGTACTTC
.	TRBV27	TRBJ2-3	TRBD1	CASSPNPIRGRSTDTQYF	TGTGCCAGCAGTCCAAACCCAATTAGGGGGCGCAGCACAGATACGCAGTATTTT
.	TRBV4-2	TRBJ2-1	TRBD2	CASSHSRRGLANNEQFF	TGTGCCAGCAGCCATAGTCGGAGGGGACTAGCGAACAATGAGCAGTTCTTC
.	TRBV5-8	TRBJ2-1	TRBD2	CASSSTTSGSLEQFF	TGTGCCAGCAGCTCAACCACTAGCGGGAGCCTCGAGCAGTTCTTC
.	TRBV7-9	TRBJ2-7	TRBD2	CASSPPLSGSYEQYF	TGTGCCAGCAGCCCCCCCCTTAGCGGGAGCTACGAGCAGTACTTC
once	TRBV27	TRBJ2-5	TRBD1	CASSPGDRGQEETQYF	TGTGCCAGCAGTCCCGGGGACAGGGGGCAGGAGGAGACCCAGTACTTC
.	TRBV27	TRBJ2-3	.	CASSPTRDTQYF	TGTGCCAGCAGTCCGACACGGGATACGCAGTATTTT
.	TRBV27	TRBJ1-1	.	CASSSTPAFLNTEAFF	TGTGCCAGCAGTTCCACCCCCGCGTTCCTGAACACTGAAGCTTTCTTT
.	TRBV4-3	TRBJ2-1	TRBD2	CASSPKTSSGREYNEQFF	TGCGCCAGCAGCCCCAAGACCAGTAGCGGGAGGGAGTACAATGAGCAGTTCTTC
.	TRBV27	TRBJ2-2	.	CASTPFVKRGFNGELFF	TGTGCCAGCACCCCGTTTGTAAAGAGGGGGTTCAACGGGGAGCTGTTTTTT
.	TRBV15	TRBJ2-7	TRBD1	CATSRTLTGQGVYEQYF	TGTGCCACCAGCAGAACTCTTACGGGACAGGGGGTCTACGAGCAGTACTTC